A single sample gave rise to the 7 T cell receptor beta chains below, sequenced in a study of T cell responses to AZD1222 COVID-19 vaccine (dated by TCRdb to 2020 to 2022). The intended sense of this specimen's time point label: about 28 days (+/-7) after the second vaccine dose. The receptor library was made with the immunoSEQ multiplex PCR assay. TCRdb limited this immuneACCESS table to in-frame rearrangements with V and J called. A share of clones is missing; checked studies link under half to unresolved V genes, and the rest is unexplained. This sample lists about 89,000 clones; about 89% were detected once. The ten biggest clones cover approximately 5.1% of the sample. The material was peripheral blood, obtained 28 days after the second AZD1222 dose. The origin of the receptors is an adult who received the AZD1222 COVID-19 vaccine.

The CDR3 loop is CASSTQPNTEAFF. DNA for the CDR3: TGTGCCAGCAGTACTCAACCTAACACTGAAGCTTTCTTT. The rearrangement joins TRBV6-5 to TRBJ1-1; D is unclear. The CDR3 length is 13 residues. Trimming stripped 5 bases from V and 2 bases from J, with 9 bases between. Per the germline V gene, CDR1 is MNHEY and CDR2 is SVGAGI.

The chain has TRBV13 and TRBJ1-2; the D is unclear. Deletions cut 1 base from V and 2 bases from J, with 11 bases between. The CDR3 is made up of 15 amino acids. Looked up from germline, CDR1 is PRHDT and CDR2 is FYEKMQ (reference sequence). CDR3 loop: CASSLVVSKNYGYTF. The CDR3, as DNA: TGTGCCAGCAGCTTAGTGGTCAGCAAAAACTATGGCTACACCTTC.

V gene TRBV3-1 (or the pseudogene TRBV3-2) combines with J gene TRBJ1-4; D is ambiguous. Germline V CDR1 and CDR2: LGHDT, YNNKEL (reference sequence). The CDR3 spans 16 residues. Deletions cut 2 bases from V and 14 bases from J, with 24 bases between. CDR3 sequence (DNA): TGTGCCAGCAGCCAATCGAACACAGTTACCCTAAAAGGGCTGTTTTTT. Its translation is CASSQSNTVTLKGLFF.

This chain links TRBV6-1 with TRBJ2-7, with D tentatively TRBD2 (6 bases). The CDR3 spans 13 residues. Trimming removed 0 bases at V and 5 bases at J, with 8 bases between. In germline, CDR1 is MNHNS, CDR2 SASEGT. CDR3 amino acids: CASSEARRDEQYF. The CDR3 DNA is TGTGCCAGCAGTGAAGCGCGGAGGGACGAGCAGTACTTC.

The chain recombines TRBV7-6 with TRBJ1-6; D is ambiguous. The CDR3 totals 15 residues. V lost 5 bases and J lost 8, with 16 bases in between. Germline CDR1 reads SGHVS; CDR2 reads FNYEAQ. The CDR3 coding sequence is TGTGCCAGCAGCCAAAAGGCGGGAACGGATTCACCCCTCCACTTT. It translates to CASSQKAGTDSPLHF.

The chain is built from TRBV7-8 and TRBJ1-4, with D perhaps TRBD1 (5 bases). This CDR3 spans 16 amino acids. Germline CDR1 is SGHVS and CDR2 is FQNEAQ. Trimming shortened V by 1 base and J by 6 bases, and 15 bases separated the two germline ends. CDR3 amino acids: CASSLEGFGGDEKLFF. CDR3 bases: TGTGCCAGCAGCTTAGAGGGGTTTGGGGGAGATGAAAAACTGTTTTTT.

This rearrangement joins TRBV5-1 to TRBJ2-2, with a weak D call TRBD1 (5 bases). The CDR3 is 15 amino acids. V was trimmed by 3 bases and J by 0 bases, leaving 9 bases between them. The germline V gene encodes CDR1 SGHRS and CDR2 YFSETQ. The CDR3 DNA is TGCGCCAGCAGCTCGACAGCTACGAACACCGGGGAGCTGTTTTTT. This gives the protein CASSSTATNTGELFF.